The rows below give T cell receptor beta chains drawn from one sample of a study of blood T cell repertoires in COVID-19. Sequencing was performed with immunoSEQ multiplex PCR; in TCRdb, only in-frame clones are kept and a portion is missing. In the table there are hundreds of thousands of clones, 88% of which are singletons. Sequences were obtained from peripheral blood. The receptor source for this set is a man at least 80 years old with acute or convalescent COVID-19. Both conserved end residues are part of each CDR3. A D gene is named only where the DNA matches it firmly. Only some rows state a clone size, as once, few, many or a class for expanded clones.

size	D	J	V	length	CDR3	DNA
.	TRBD2	TRBJ2-3	TRBV7-3	17	CASSLGLAGVATDTQYF	TGTGCCAGCAGCTTGGGGCTAGCGGGAGTCGCGACAGATACGCAGTATTTT
once	.	TRBJ2-3	TRBV5-6	14	CASSFESSTDTQYF	TGTGCCAGCAGCTTCGAGAGCAGCACAGATACGCAGTATTTT
.	.	TRBJ1-1	TRBV5-5	11	CASKRNTEAFF	TGTGCCAGCAAGAGGAACACTGAAGCTTTCTTT
.	TRBD1	TRBJ2-1	TRBV7-3	15	CASSQQGNFFNEQFF	TGTGCCAGCAGCCAACAGGGGAATTTTTTCAATGAGCAGTTCTTC
.	.	TRBJ1-1	TRBV2	13	CASLGLLNTEAFF	TGTGCCAGCCTGGGACTTTTAAACACTGAAGCTTTCTTT
.	.	TRBJ2-1	TRBV27	13	CASSLLTTEKQFF	TGTGCCAGCTCCTTACTTACGACTGAAAAGCAGTTCTTC
.	TRBD1	TRBJ1-2	TRBV5-4	14	CASSSGTGGYGYTF	TGTGCCAGCAGCTCGGGGACAGGGGGCTATGGCTACACCTTC
.	.	TRBJ2-2	TRBV2	15	CASSELRGGPGELFF	TGTGCCAGCAGTGAACTTAGGGGGGGTCCCGGGGAGCTGTTTTTT
.	.	TRBJ2-2	TRBV19	16	CASSMIAGTNTGELFF	TGTGCCAGTAGTATGATTGCGGGCACAAACACCGGGGAGCTGTTTTTT
.	.	TRBJ1-1	TRBV7-2	11	CASSLLSEAFF	TGTGCCAGCAGCTTACTCTCTGAAGCTTTCTTT
.	.	TRBJ2-5	TRBV18	16	CASSPRASGVHQTQYF	TGTGCCAGCTCACCAAGAGCAAGCGGAGTCCATCAGACCCAGTACTTC
few	.	TRBJ2-1	TRBV7-8	15	CASSLRRGSYNEQFF	TGTGCCAGCAGCCTTCGTCGGGGGTCCTACAATGAGCAGTTCTTC
.	.	TRBJ2-7	TRBV5-4	13	CASSLANSYEQYF	TGTGCCAGCAGCTTGGCTAACTCCTACGAGCAGTACTTC
.	.	TRBJ2-1	TRBV7-6	15	CASSLGASSYNEQFF	TGTGCCAGCAGCTTAGGTGCCAGCTCCTACAATGAGCAGTTCTTC
few	TRBD2	TRBJ2-1	TRBV12-5	16	CASGPHSGSPHNEQFF	TGTGCTAGTGGACCCCACAGCGGGAGCCCCCACAATGAGCAGTTCTTC
.	.	TRBJ2-7	TRBV6-6	13	CASSYGPSYEQYF	TGTGCCAGCAGTTACGGGCCATCCTACGAGCAGTACTTC
.	TRBD1	TRBJ1-6	TRBV7-9	16	CASSTGTGGDHSPLHF	TGTGCCAGCAGCACCGGGACAGGGGGCGATCATTCACCCCTCCACTTT
.	.	TRBJ2-5	TRBV7-8	15	CASSLSTQGTETQYF	TGTGCCAGCAGCTTATCTACACAGGGCACGGAGACCCAGTACTTC
.	.	TRBJ2-3	TRBV11-1	16	CASSSAAGLGTDTQYF	TGTGCCAGCAGCTCAGCAGCAGGGTTGGGCACAGATACGCAGTATTTT
.	TRBD2	TRBJ2-2	TRBV4-2	19	CASSQDMVAGGLSTGELFF	TGTGCCAGCAGCCAAGATATGGTAGCGGGGGGCCTTAGCACCGGGGAGCTGTTTTTT
.	TRBD2	TRBJ2-3	TRBV11-2	14	CASSAGTRRDTQYF	TGTGCCAGCAGCGCCGGGACTAGGAGAGATACGCAGTATTTT
.	TRBD1	TRBJ1-5	TRBV27	14	CASSLTGGGQPQHF	TGTGCCAGCAGTCTGACAGGGGGCGGTCAGCCCCAGCATTTT
.	.	TRBJ2-2	TRBV7-2	17	CASSLSLPAANTGELFF	TGTGCCAGCAGCTTATCTCTACCAGCGGCGAACACCGGGGAGCTGTTTTTT
.	.	TRBJ1-1	TRBV6-2/TRBV6-3	14	CASSYSQGNTEAFF	TGTGCCAGCAGTTACTCTCAGGGGAACACTGAAGCTTTCTTT
.	.	TRBJ2-5	TRBV9	15	CASSVVRGLEETQYF	TGTGCCAGCAGCGTAGTCCGGGGGTTGGAAGAGACCCAGTACTTC
.	TRBD2	TRBJ2-7	TRBV5-1	14	CASRRGLAGYEQYF	TGCGCCAGCCGCCGGGGACTAGCGGGCTACGAGCAGTACTTC
.	.	TRBJ1-4	TRBV29-1	13	CSVSDGSPEKLFF	TGCAGCGTTTCAGACGGGTCCCCAGAAAAACTGTTTTTT
.	.	TRBJ1-2	TRBV4-3	14	CASSQERTVPSYTF	TGCGCCAGCAGCCAAGAACGCACAGTTCCTAGCTACACCTTC
.	.	TRBJ2-1	TRBV12-3/TRBV12-4	13	CASSLKLAYEQFF	TGTGCCAGCAGTTTAAAACTAGCCTATGAGCAGTTCTTC
.	.	TRBJ1-4	TRBV27	14	CASSRWGEGEKLFF	TGTGCCAGCAGCCGCTGGGGGGAGGGGGAAAAACTGTTTTTT
.	.	TRBJ1-6	TRBV19	14	CASTPSSYNSPLHF	TGTGCCAGTACGCCCAGCTCCTATAATTCACCCCTCCACTTT
.	.	TRBJ2-1	TRBV19	12	CASSSRVWEQFF	TGTGCCAGTAGCAGCAGGGTTTGGGAGCAGTTCTTC
.	TRBD1	TRBJ2-5	TRBV29-1	14	CSGRRDRGGETQYF	TGCAGCGGTCGCCGGGACAGGGGAGGGGAGACCCAGTACTTC
.	.	TRBJ1-1	TRBV18	13	CASSPGAGTEAFF	TGTGCCAGCTCACCGGGGGCGGGCACTGAAGCTTTCTTT
.	.	TRBJ1-1	TRBV4-1	15	CASSQGGPGVGEAFF	TGCGCCAGCAGCCAAGGGGGTCCAGGGGTTGGTGAAGCTTTCTTT
.	TRBD1	TRBJ2-1	TRBV19	15	CASRLRDRENNEQFF	TGTGCCAGTAGGCTCCGGGACAGGGAGAACAATGAGCAGTTCTTC
.	TRBD1	TRBJ2-5	TRBV5-1	16	CASTPGPRGSGETQYF	TGCGCCAGCACCCCGGGTCCCAGGGGGTCAGGAGAGACCCAGTACTTC